Following are 30 T cell receptor beta chains from one sample sequenced in a study of blood T cell repertoires in COVID-19. Generated by immunoSEQ multiplex PCR, the TCRdb table keeps only in-frame clones and is missing some. This table holds a few hundred thousand clones, approximately 91% found once. Sequenced input: peripheral blood. The origin of the receptors is a woman between 40 and 55 years old who had recovered from COVID-19.

Comment on this clone: The sample carries other DNA sequences with the same CDR3. The genes are TRBV24-1 and TRBJ2-3; D not resolved. V lost 4 bases, J lost 2 bases, and 15 bases lay in between. Germline V lookup: CDR1 KGHDR, CDR2 SFDVKD. The CDR3 has 16 residues. CDR3 nucleotide sequence: TGTGCCACCAGTGACTTCCCTGGCCGTTCCACAGATACGCAGTATTTT. This codes for CATSDFPGRSTDTQYF.

The gene calls are TRBV6-1 and TRBJ2-1; 7 nucleotides agree with TRBD2. The CDR3 contains 13 residues. The ends lost 10 bases at V and 4 bases at J; junction bases unmatched: 7. Germline V CDR1 and CDR2: MNHNS, SASEGT. The CDR3 loop is CATRTSLYNEQFF. DNA for the CDR3: TGTGCCACCCGGACTAGTCTATACAATGAGCAGTTCTTC.

This chain connects TRBV5-4 to TRBJ1-2, with 9 bases identical to TRBD1. CDR1 and CDR2 from the germline V gene are SGHNT and YYREEE (reference sequence). Unmatched junction bases numbered 7, after V lost 4 bases and J lost 6 bases. CDR3 length: 14 residues. The DNA of the CDR3 is TGTGCCAGCAGCCCGGGACAGGGTGCTCATGGCTACACCTTC. It encodes CASSPGQGAHGYTF.

The chain combines TRBV5-1 with TRBJ2-2, with D maybe TRBD2 (6 bases). The germline V gene encodes CDR1 SGHRS and CDR2 YFSETQ. The CDR3 extends over 16 amino acids. The ends were cut back, 0 bases at V and 1 base at J, with 10 bases in the middle. CDR3 nucleotide sequence: TGCGCCAGCAGCTTGGGGGGAGGCCGGAACACCGGGGAGCTGTTTTTT. This encodes CASSLGGGRNTGELFF.

The chain combines TRBV7-2 with TRBJ2-3, with TRBD2 matching 12 bases. Germline V gene data show CDR1 as SGHTA and CDR2 as FQGNSA. The CDR3 has 16 residues. Trimming removed 5 bases from V and 1 base from J; junction bases left unmatched: 4. CDR3 bases: TGTGCCAGCAGCCCCAGACTAGCGGGGGGCACAGATACGCAGTATTTT. Its protein product is CASSPRLAGGTDTQYF.

The genes are TRBV5-1 and TRBJ2-7, with 9 bases fitting TRBD2. This CDR3 is built from 16 residues. Trimming cost V 0 bases and J 7 bases; bases outside gene matches: 11. CDR1 is SGHRS and CDR2 is YFSETQ in the germline V gene. CDR3 DNA sequence: TGCGCCAGCAGCTTGGGCGTTGTAGCGGGAGAAGAGGAGCAGTACTTC. Translating it yields CASSLGVVAGEEEQYF. Using reference TRBV5-1 and TRBJ2-7 for the parts outside the CDR3, the full variable domain is KAGVTQTPRYLIKTRGQQVTLSCSPISGHRSVSWYQQTPGQGLQFLFEYFSETQRNKGNFPGRFSGRQFSNSRSEMNVSTLELGDSALYLCASSLGVVAGEEEQYFGPGTRLTVT.

The V call is TRBV19, the J call TRBJ1-3; no reliable D call. The CDR3 consists of 17 residues. The germline CDR1 and CDR2 sequences are LNHDA and SQIVND (reference sequence). Trimming removed 4 bases at V and 4 bases at J, with 20 bases between. CDR3 nucleotide sequence: TGTGCCAGTAGTAGCCTGACGGGGAACGGGAGAGGAAACACCATATATTTT. It translates to CASSSLTGNGRGNTIYF.

The chain couples TRBV24-1 to TRBJ2-2; 11 nucleotides agree with TRBD1. Per the germline V gene, CDR1 is KGHDR and CDR2 is SFDVKD. This CDR3 has 16 residues. V was pared by 3 bases and J by 5 bases, with 4 bases of the junction left unmatched. CDR3 in DNA: TGTGCCACCAGTGATCCGGACAGGGGGCATACCGGGGAGCTGTTTTTT. This sequence encodes CATSDPDRGHTGELFF.

This chain links TRBV25-1 with TRBJ2-3; tentative D call: TRBD2 (6 bases). Germline CDR1 reads MGHDK; CDR2 reads SYGVNS. With 3 bases removed from V and 10 bases from J, the gap between germline ends came to 14 bases. The CDR3 totals 13 residues. This CDR3 is CASSDSSAGPQYF. The DNA of the CDR3 is TGTGCCAGCAGTGATTCGTCGGCGGGACCGCAGTATTTT.

The chain combines TRBV3-1 (or the pseudogene TRBV3-2) with TRBJ2-1; D possibly corresponds to TRBD2 (6 bases). The germline V gene encodes CDR1 LGHDT and CDR2 YNNKEL (reference sequence). V was clipped by 2 bases and J by 10 bases, with 12 bases between them. The CDR3 has 13 amino acids. CDR3 sequence reads: CASSQLSGEEQFF. CDR3 DNA: TGTGCCAGCAGCCAATTGTCGGGGGAAGAGCAGTTCTTC.

DNA of the CDR3: TGTGCCAGCAGCCCGGGGTGGAGTGAAGCTTTCTTT. The encoded protein is CASSPGWSEAFF. V is TRBV7-9 and J is TRBJ1-1; no definite D call. The V end lost 5 bases, the J end lost 7 bases, and 11 bases lay between the germline ends. The CDR3 spans 12 residues. Germline CDR1 and CDR2: SEHNR and FQNEAQ (reference sequence).

This clone was counted once. This CDR3 reads CASSATGTSNEQFF. The CDR3 bases are TGTGCCAGCAGCGCAACCGGGACTAGCAATGAGCAGTTCTTC. The chain combines TRBV9 with TRBJ2-1; 8 nucleotides match TRBD2. The CDR3 extends over 14 amino acids. V shed 3 bases and J 6 bases; nucleotides not matched to a gene: 5. From germline, CDR1 is SGDLS and CDR2 YYNGEE.

This rearrangement joins TRBV27 to TRBJ2-1; 12 nucleotides align to TRBD2. V gave up 4 bases and J gave up 2 bases; unmatched junction bases: 6. This CDR3 has 17 residues. Germline values: CDR1 MNHEY, CDR2 SMNVEV (reference sequence). For the CDR3, the DNA is TGTGCCAGCAGTTACCTCGGACTAGCGGGAACCTACAATGAGCAGTTCTTC. It specifies CASSYLGLAGTYNEQFF.

The chain recombines TRBV29-1 with TRBJ1-1, with 8 bases lining up with TRBD1. Trimming at V came to 6 bases and at J to 8 bases, leaving 8 bases not matched to a gene. The CDR3 is 12 residues long. Germline V gene data show CDR1 as SQVTM and CDR2 as ANQGSEA. In DNA form, the CDR3 reads TGCAGCGTCCGCGGACAGGGCGACGAAGCTTTCTTT. Residues: CSVRGQGDEAFF.

The CDR3 region is CASSEAATSGTYEQYF. CDR3 nucleotide sequence: TGTGCCAGCAGTGAAGCCGCGACTAGCGGGACATACGAGCAGTACTTC. The V gene is TRBV6-1, the J gene TRBJ2-7; 11 nucleotides agree with TRBD2. This CDR3 is built from 16 residues. Germline loops: CDR1 MNHNS, CDR2 SASEGT. The V gene end was trimmed by 0 bases and the J gene end by 4 bases; junction bases not matched to a gene: 5.

This chain uses TRBV29-1 with TRBJ2-5; 8 bases match TRBD1. CDR3 length equals 15 residues. Germline V lookup: CDR1 SQVTM, CDR2 ANQGSEA. The V gene end was trimmed by 7 bases and the J gene end by 5 bases; junction bases not matched to a gene: 15. The CDR3 protein is CSAQNSSGGWETQYF. The CDR3 DNA reads TGCAGCGCCCAAAACTCATCAGGGGGCTGGGAGACCCAGTACTTC.

The rearrangement links TRBV14 to TRBJ1-1, with 7 bases identical to TRBD1. J was trimmed by 1 base and V by 5 bases; bases with no gene match: 1. The CDR3 is 13 amino acids. Germline V lookup: CDR1 SGHDN, CDR2 FVKESK. CDR3 in DNA: TGTGCCAGCAGCTGGGACAGGAACACTGAAGCTTTCTTT. Translation: CASSWDRNTEAFF. The whole variable domain, remainder taken from reference TRBV14 and TRBJ1-1, is EAGVTQFPSHSVIEKGQTVTLRCDPISGHDNLYWYRRVMGKEIKFLLHFVKESKQDESGMPNNRFLAERTGGTYSTLKVQPAELEDSGVYFCASSWDRNTEAFFGQGTRLTVV.

The chain joins TRBV28 to TRBJ2-2; 11 positions match TRBD2. V lost 6 bases, J lost 7 bases, and 13 bases stayed unmatched. The CDR3 spans 17 residues. From germline, CDR1 is MDHEN and CDR2 SYDVKM. CDR3 in amino acids: CASRSASGLAGYGELFF. The CDR3 DNA follows: TGTGCCAGCAGGTCTGCGTCAGGACTAGCGGGTTACGGGGAGCTGTTTTTT. The variable domain in full, completed from reference TRBV28 and TRBJ2-2, reads DVKVTQSSRYLVKRTGEKVFLECVQDMDHENMFWYRQDPGLGLRLIYFSYDVKMKEKGDIPEGYSVSREKKERFSLILESASTNQTSMYLCASRSASGLAGYGELFFGEGSRLTVL.

This chain links TRBV19 with TRBJ2-7, with a weak D call TRBD2 (5 bases). V lost 3 bases to trimming and J lost 6 bases, with 9 bases between them. The CDR3 totals 12 residues. Germline CDR1 is LNHDA and CDR2 is SQIVND (reference sequence). The CDR3 DNA follows: TGTGCCAGTAGTATCGGACTCGCCGAGCAGTACTTC. The encoded protein is CASSIGLAEQYF.

V and J are TRBV14 and TRBJ2-3; the match to TRBD2 covers 7 bases. Germline V CDR1 and CDR2: SGHDN, FVKESK. V trimming: 4 bases; J trimming: 0 bases; junction bases outside the gene matches: 7. The CDR3 length is 16 residues. CDR3 sequence: CASSRGSSGSTDTQYF. The DNA of the CDR3 is TGTGCCAGCAGCCGAGGGTCTAGCGGAAGCACAGATACGCAGTATTTT.

The J gene is TRBJ2-4, the V gene TRBV19; D is perhaps TRBD1 (5 bases). This CDR3 region has 15 residues. V lost 3 bases, J lost 0 bases, and 9 bases lay in between. CDR1 is LNHDA and CDR2 is SQIVND in the germline V gene (reference sequence). The CDR3 loop is CASSIQGLAKNIQYF. For the CDR3, the DNA is TGTGCCAGTAGTATCCAGGGTCTAGCCAAAAACATTCAGTACTTC.

This chain connects TRBV12-2 to TRBJ2-1; the D call of TRBD1 is as the table states it, not checked on the DNA. TRBV12-2 is marked as a pseudogene. This CDR3 spans 16 amino acids. The chain's CDR3 is CASRPQGEGSYNEQFF. The CDR3 bases are TGTGCAAGTCGGCCCCAGGGGGAAGGGTCCTACAATGAGCAGTTCTTC.

The rearrangement links TRBV7-8 to TRBJ2-3; D gene ambiguous. The germline V and J ends were trimmed by 1 base and 4 bases, with 15 bases remaining between them. Looked up from germline, CDR1 is SGHVS and CDR2 is FQNEAQ. The length of the CDR3 is 16 residues. The CDR3 sequence is CASSLVLAPWADTQYF. CDR3 nucleotide sequence: TGTGCCAGCAGCTTAGTGTTAGCTCCGTGGGCAGATACGCAGTATTTT.

The chain couples TRBV5-6 to TRBJ2-2; D possibly corresponds to TRBD2 (6 bases). CDR3 length equals 13 residues. Trimming took off 6 bases at V and 5 bases at J, with 11 bases between the two ends. In germline, CDR1 is SGHDT, CDR2 YYEEEE. CDR3 nucleotide sequence: TGTGCCAGCAACCCAGGACTAACCGGGGAGCTGTTTTTT. Protein product: CASNPGLTGELFF.

The chain uses TRBV7-9 and TRBJ2-2, with 11 bases lining up with TRBD2. The CDR3 consists of 16 residues. Germline V lookup: CDR1 SEHNR, CDR2 FQNEAQ (reference sequence). Unmatched junction bases numbered 7, after V lost 5 bases and J lost 5 bases. CDR3 sequence reads: CASSPIAGGRTGELFF. The CDR3, as DNA: TGTGCCAGCAGCCCAATAGCGGGAGGGCGGACCGGGGAGCTGTTTTTT.

In its sample, this clone was seen many times. The gene calls are TRBV7-8 and TRBJ1-1, with 8 positions matching TRBD1. The CDR3 has 14 residues. J gave up 1 base and V 4 bases, and 2 bases lay outside the gene matches. Germline values: CDR1 SGHVS, CDR2 FQNEAQ. CDR3 bases: TGTGCCAGCAGCTGGGACAGGTCGAACACTGAAGCTTTCTTT. It translates to CASSWDRSNTEAFF. Variable domain in full (rest from reference TRBV7-8 and TRBJ1-1): GAGVSQSPRYKVAKRGQDVALRCDPISGHVSLFWYQQALGQGPEFLTYFQNEAQLDKSGLPSDRFFAERPEGSVSTLKIQRTQQEDSAVYLCASSWDRSNTEAFFGQGTRLTVV.

A few counts support this clone. This chain joins TRBV5-4 and TRBJ1-1; 8 bases agree with TRBD1. The CDR3 contains 17 residues. Germline V CDR1 and CDR2: SGHNT, YYREEE (reference sequence). Trimming cost V 4 bases and J 1 base; bases outside gene matches: 12. In DNA form, the CDR3 reads TGTGCCAGCAGCGATTTTAGACAGGGGACCAGGAACACTGAAGCTTTCTTT. This sequence encodes CASSDFRQGTRNTEAFF.

This rearrangement joins TRBV11-2 to TRBJ2-3; 9 bases are shared with TRBD2. V lost 5 bases and J lost 0; bases outside the gene matches: 3. Germline V gene lookup returns CDR1 SGHAT and CDR2 FQNNGV. The CDR3 has 15 amino acids. Here the CDR3 DNA reads TGTGCCAGCAGCCGACTAGCGGAGAGCACAGATACGCAGTATTTT. Its translation is CASSRLAESTDTQYF.

The chain employs TRBV6-5 and TRBJ1-2; D perhaps matches TRBD1 (6 bases). The germline gives CDR1 MNHEY, CDR2 SVGAGI. Trimming took 2 bases from V and 0 from J, leaving 13 bases between them. This CDR3 region has 16 residues. The CDR3 sequence is CASSYGYREANYGYTF. The CDR3 DNA reads as TGTGCCAGCAGTTACGGGTACAGGGAAGCTAACTATGGCTACACCTTC.

This chain connects TRBV3-1 (or the pseudogene TRBV3-2) to TRBJ1-6; TRBD1 matches 9 bases. The CDR3 consists of 15 residues. Germline V gives CDR1 LGHDT, CDR2 YNNKEL (reference sequence). V lost 4 bases to trimming and J lost 8 bases; unmatched junction nucleotides: 6. The CDR3 reads CASSLPGQGYSPLHF. As DNA, the CDR3 is TGTGCCAGCAGCCTTCCGGGACAGGGATATTCACCCCTCCACTTT.